This is a list of T cell receptor beta chains from one sample in a study of blood T cell repertoires in COVID-19. Measured with immunoSEQ multiplex PCR; TCRdb has only the in-frame clones, and not every one. This sample yields about 260,000 clones, of which over 75% are seen a single time; about 0.64% belongs to the top ten. The sequenced sample was peripheral blood. These receptors were collected from a human donor in a cohort sampled during active COVID-19. The conserved cysteine and the conserved F or W are not part of the CDR3 here. Fields, in order: CDR3 length, V gene, J gene, clone size, CDR3 protein. Rows may omit the clone size; those that give it use once, few, many or a size class.

cdr3_length: 14; v_call: TRBV18; j_call: TRBJ1-1; clone_size: NA; cdr3_aa: ASSPRDRGSGTEAF
cdr3_length: 13; v_call: TRBV3-1/TRBV3-2; j_call: TRBJ2-3; clone_size: NA; cdr3_aa: ASSQGGTPTDTQY
cdr3_length: 12; v_call: TRBV7-9; j_call: TRBJ1-1; clone_size: NA; cdr3_aa: ASSLSWGDTEAF
cdr3_length: 14; v_call: TRBV7-2; j_call: TRBJ2-5; clone_size: once; cdr3_aa: ASSPTLAGLQETQY
cdr3_length: 11; v_call: TRBV28; j_call: TRBJ1-2; clone_size: NA; cdr3_aa: ASSLDRVKGYT
cdr3_length: 10; v_call: TRBV19; j_call: TRBJ1-3; clone_size: NA; cdr3_aa: ASSLQGNTIY
cdr3_length: 12; v_call: TRBV27; j_call: TRBJ2-3; clone_size: NA; cdr3_aa: ASGEGASTDTQY
cdr3_length: 14; v_call: TRBV19; j_call: TRBJ2-7; clone_size: NA; cdr3_aa: ASSRRRTGVGYEQY
cdr3_length: 13; v_call: TRBV28; j_call: TRBJ2-7; clone_size: NA; cdr3_aa: ASSSRTGERYEQY
cdr3_length: 14; v_call: TRBV5-4; j_call: TRBJ2-3; clone_size: NA; cdr3_aa: ASSSQRGGVTDTQY
cdr3_length: 11; v_call: TRBV5-6; j_call: TRBJ1-1; clone_size: once; cdr3_aa: ASRKTGNIEAF
cdr3_length: 16; v_call: TRBV7-2; j_call: TRBJ1-6; clone_size: NA; cdr3_aa: ASTHGTGIPSEGTPLH
cdr3_length: 14; v_call: TRBV2; j_call: TRBJ2-6; clone_size: NA; cdr3_aa: ASNGQGRVGANVLT